What follows are 27 T cell receptor beta chains derived from one specimen sequenced in a study of T cell responses to AZD1222 COVID-19 vaccine. Some clones are missing from TCRdb's copy, which holds only in-frame ones; the method was immunoSEQ multiplex PCR. The sample carries 170,000 or so clones, around 88% recorded once. Sequencing was performed on peripheral blood, taken 28 days after the second AZD1222 dose. These TCRs come from an adult who received the AZD1222 COVID-19 vaccine.

This rearrangement joins TRBV7-2 to TRBJ1-1, with TRBD1 identical over 8 bases. V was pared by 5 bases and J by 5 bases, with 7 bases of the junction left unmatched. Looked up from germline, CDR1 is SGHTA and CDR2 is FQGNSA. CDR3 length: 14 residues. The CDR3 protein is CASSITGGRTEAFF. CDR3 in DNA: TGTGCCAGCAGCATCACAGGGGGGAGGACTGAAGCTTTCTTT.

The chain combines TRBV28 with TRBJ2-5, with D unclear. Germline V gene sequence: CDR1 MDHEN, CDR2 SYDVKM. Trimming removed 5 bases at V and 5 bases at J, with 6 bases between. The CDR3 has 11 amino acids. CDR3 region: CASSLFETQYF. CDR3 DNA: TGTGCCAGCAGTCTGTTCGAGACCCAGTACTTC.

This clone has only one observation. The V and J genes are TRBV2 and TRBJ2-7; D is uncertain. CDR1 and CDR2 from the germline V gene are SNHLY and FYNNEI. V was shortened by 4 bases and J by 5 bases, with 18 bases between the two germline ends. The CDR3 loop spans 15 amino acids. CDR3 nucleotides: TGTGCCAGCAGTGGGCTTCGGGTCTTCAAGGACGAGCAGTACTTC. It codes for CASSGLRVFKDEQYF.

This clone was counted a single time. This chain joins TRBV5-1 and TRBJ2-7; 8 bases align to TRBD2. The V segment lost 5 bases and the J segment 5 bases; nucleotides outside the gene matches: 6. CDR1 is SGHRS, CDR2 YFSETQ, per germline. The CDR3 is 13 amino acids. The CDR3 sequence is CASRPGGFDEQYF. CDR3 nucleotides: TGCGCCAGCAGGCCGGGGGGGTTTGACGAGCAGTACTTC.

This chain uses TRBV5-1 with TRBJ1-1; D unresolved. V gave up 2 bases and J gave up 1 base, with 12 bases separating them. The V gene's germline CDR1 is SGHRS and CDR2 YFSETQ. The CDR3 totals 15 residues. The CDR3 sequence is CASSFQTSENTEAFF. CDR3 nucleotides: TGCGCCAGCAGCTTCCAGACATCGGAGAACACTGAAGCTTTCTTT.

The rearrangement joins TRBV19 to TRBJ2-3, with D uncertain. The CDR3 consists of 14 residues. Trimming shortened V by 7 bases and J by 0 bases, and 11 bases separated the two germline ends. Germline lookup yields CDR1 LNHDA and CDR2 SQIVND (reference sequence). This chain's CDR3 is CASIAGSSTDTQYF. CDR3 DNA: TGTGCCAGTATTGCAGGCTCGAGCACAGATACGCAGTATTTT.

The chain joins TRBV4-1 to TRBJ2-1; D is tentatively TRBD1 or TRBD2 (5 bases each). The germline V gene has CDR1 MGHRA and CDR2 YSYEKL. The length of the CDR3 is 15 residues. V was shortened by 0 bases and J by 3 bases, with 9 bases between the two germline ends. Written as DNA, the CDR3 is TGCGCCAGCAGCCAAGACTTGGGGGTCTACAATGAGCAGTTCTTC. As protein: CASSQDLGVYNEQFF.

V and J are TRBV3-1 (or the pseudogene TRBV3-2) and TRBJ1-2; D is possibly TRBD1 (5 bases). Germline CDR1 reads LGHDT; CDR2 reads YNNKEL (reference sequence). V was clipped by 3 bases and J by 8 bases, with 16 bases between them. This CDR3 comprises 14 residues. CDR3 in DNA: TGTGCCAGCAGCCACTTGACAGCCAGTGAGGGCTACACCTTC. It yields the protein CASSHLTASEGYTF.

The rearrangement links TRBV13 to TRBJ1-3, with D maybe TRBD1 (6 bases). Trimming took 1 base from V and 8 from J, leaving 15 bases between them. The CDR3 extends over 15 amino acids. The germline CDR1 and CDR2 sequences are PRHDT and FYEKMQ (reference sequence). This CDR3 reads CASSLVGRGRDTIYF. In DNA form, the CDR3 reads TGTGCCAGCAGCTTAGTGGGCAGGGGCAGAGACACCATATATTTT.

The chain combines TRBV7-3 with TRBJ1-2; TRBD1 agrees at 7 bases. Germline loops: CDR1 SGHTA, CDR2 FQGTGA. The CDR3 runs 15 residues. V gave up 2 bases and J gave up 3 bases; unmatched junction bases: 6. This CDR3 reads CASSLGGGRDYGYTF. Written as DNA, the CDR3 is TGTGCCAGCAGCTTAGGAGGGGGCAGGGACTATGGCTACACCTTC.

The chain employs TRBV5-1 and TRBJ1-1, with 8 bases identical to TRBD1. The CDR3 runs 16 residues. The trim removed 2 bases at V and 0 bases at J, leaving 6 bases unmatched. In germline, CDR1 is SGHRS, CDR2 YFSETQ. The CDR3 spells CASSFSRGLLNTEAFF. The CDR3 DNA follows: TGCGCCAGCAGCTTCAGCAGGGGGCTGCTGAACACTGAAGCTTTCTTT.

This clone was observed a few times. The chain is built from TRBV5-4 and TRBJ2-1; D is possibly TRBD2 (6 bases). Germline V CDR1 and CDR2: SGHNT, YYREEE (reference sequence). V lost 4 bases, J lost 11 bases, and 16 bases lay in between. The CDR3 is made up of 13 amino acids. The CDR3 spells CASSLAGTRKQFF. The CDR3 DNA sequence: TGTGCCAGCAGCCTAGCCGGGACTCGAAAGCAGTTCTTC. The full variable domain, rest sourced from reference TRBV5-4 and TRBJ2-1, is ETGVTQSPTHLIKTRGQQVTLRCSSQSGHNTVSWYQQALGQGPQFIFQYYREEENGRGNFPPRFSGLQFPNYSSELNVNALELDDSALYLCASSLAGTRKQFFGPGTRLTVL.

The chain combines TRBV6-2 or TRBV6-3 with TRBJ1-2; 7 bases line up with TRBD1. V shed 4 bases, J shed 5 bases, and the junction held 7 bases outside the gene matches. Germline loops: CDR1 MNHEY, CDR2 SVGEGT. The CDR3 has 14 residues. CDR3 residues: CASSSSGQIYGYTF. CDR3 bases: TGTGCCAGCAGTTCCTCGGGACAGATTTATGGCTACACCTTC.

The rearrangement uses TRBV6-5 and TRBJ1-2, with a tentative D call TRBD1 (5 bases). With 2 bases removed from V and 0 bases from J, the gap between germline ends came to 7 bases. The CDR3 runs 14 residues. CDR1 and CDR2 from the germline V gene are MNHEY and SVGAGI. The CDR3 sequence is CASSYDRTNYGYTF. CDR3 coding DNA: TGTGCCAGCAGTTACGACAGAACTAACTATGGCTACACCTTC.

The V call is TRBV29-1, the J call TRBJ2-4; maybe TRBD2 (6 bases). CDR1 and CDR2 (germline): SQVTM, ANQGSEA. V lost 7 bases to trimming and J lost 9 bases, with 19 bases between them. This CDR3 has 13 amino acids. In DNA form, the CDR3 reads TGCAGCGCGTCTAGGGACGGGCGGGGCATTCAGTACTTC. Its translation is CSASRDGRGIQYF. The full variable domain, rest sourced from reference TRBV29-1 and TRBJ2-4, is SAVISQKPSRDICQRGTSLTIQCQVDSQVTMMFWYRQQPGQSLTLIATANQGSEATYESGFVIDKFPISRPNLTFSTLTVSNMSPEDSSIYLCSASRDGRGIQYFGAGTRLSVL.

The genes are TRBV5-8 and TRBJ2-2, with D perhaps matching TRBD1 (5 bases). Germline values: CDR1 SGHTS, CDR2 YDEGEE. This CDR3 is built from 15 residues. The V and J ends lost 3 bases and 4 bases respectively, with 13 bases between them. The CDR3 region is CASSYQGNSTGELFF. CDR3 sequence (DNA): TGTGCCAGCAGCTATCAGGGTAATAGCACCGGGGAGCTGTTTTTT.

The V gene is TRBV6-5, the J gene TRBJ1-5, with D possibly TRBD1 on 5 matching bases. CDR3 length: 13 residues. Trimming shortened V by 10 bases and J by 5 bases, and 15 bases separated the two germline ends. Germline CDR1 is MNHEY and CDR2 is SVGAGI. The CDR3: CATVLGLDQPQHF. CDR3 bases: TGTGCCACGGTCCTGGGACTGGATCAGCCCCAGCATTTT.

The chain has TRBV18 and TRBJ1-1, with TRBD1 matching 9 bases. The V gene's germline CDR1 is KGHSH and CDR2 LQKENI. The V segment lost 2 bases and the J segment 0 bases; nucleotides outside the gene matches: 7. CDR3 length equals 17 residues. CDR3 nucleotide sequence: TGTGCCAGCTCACCAGGGACAGGGCCCATTTTGAACACTGAAGCTTTCTTT. This gives the protein CASSPGTGPILNTEAFF.

V gene TRBV19 combines with J gene TRBJ2-1, with a tentative D call TRBD1 (6 bases). Germline V gene data show CDR1 as LNHDA and CDR2 as SQIVND (reference sequence). The V end lost 3 bases, the J end lost 5 bases, and 11 bases lay between the germline ends. The CDR3 totals 14 residues. CDR3 amino acids: CASSIRTVNNEQFF. CDR3 bases: TGTGCCAGTAGTATCCGGACAGTCAACAATGAGCAGTTCTTC.

This chain links TRBV5-1 with TRBJ2-6; 8 bases map to TRBD1. Per the germline V gene, CDR1 is SGHRS and CDR2 is YFSETQ. V dropped 3 bases and J dropped 2; count of bases not matched to a gene: 4. This CDR3 is built from 16 residues. CDR3 bases: TGCGCCAGCAGCTCAGGGGGCGCAGCTGGGGCCAACGTCCTGACTTTC. It yields the protein CASSSGGAAGANVLTF.

The chain combines TRBV18 with TRBJ1-3; D gene uncertain. Germline loops: CDR1 KGHSH, CDR2 LQKENI. CDR3 size: 15 residues. V lost 6 bases and J lost 1, with 13 bases in between. The CDR3 DNA reads TGTGCCAGCTCCTTCGACGGGAGTTCTGGAAACACCATATATTTT. This gives the protein CASSFDGSSGNTIYF. The complete variable domain, with remaining parts taken from reference TRBV18 and TRBJ1-3, reads NAGVMQNPRHLVRRRGQEARLRCSPMKGHSHVYWYRQLPEEGLKFMVYLQKENIIDESGMPKERFSAEFPKEGPSILRIQQVVRGDSAAYFCASSFDGSSGNTIYFGEGSWLTVV.

In its sample, this clone was seen once. V and J are TRBV7-9 and TRBJ1-2; perhaps TRBD1 as D (6 bases). The CDR3 sequence is 13 residues long. Trimming shortened V by 4 bases and J by 4 bases, and 10 bases separated the two germline ends. The V gene's germline CDR1 is SEHNR and CDR2 FQNEAQ (reference sequence). The CDR3 DNA reads as TGTGCCAGCAGCTCAGGACAGCCCTATGGCTACACCTTC. It codes for CASSSGQPYGYTF.

The chain is built from TRBV2 and TRBJ2-7; TRBD2 matches at 7 bases. Germline V lookup: CDR1 SNHLY, CDR2 FYNNEI. With V trimmed by 1 base and J by 4 bases, 7 bases remained unmatched. The length of the CDR3 is 15 residues. CDR3 in DNA: TGTGCCAGCAGTGAAGGCCCCCAGCGGGGTTACGAGCAGTACTTC. This translates into CASSEGPQRGYEQYF.

The chain links TRBV5-1 to TRBJ1-1; TRBD1 agrees at 10 bases. This CDR3 has 13 amino acids. V lost 7 bases, J lost 4 bases, and 4 bases stayed unmatched. CDR1 is SGHRS, CDR2 YFSETQ, per germline. CDR3 bases: TGCGCCAGCCGTCGGACAGGGGGCACTGAAGCTTTCTTT. It specifies CASRRTGGTEAFF.

The J gene is TRBJ1-5, the V gene TRBV19; 9 nucleotides line up with TRBD1. The CDR3 length is 13 residues. Germline V gives CDR1 LNHDA, CDR2 SQIVND (reference sequence). Trimming at V came to 5 bases and at J to 5 bases, leaving 1 base not matched to a gene. CDR3 nucleotide sequence: TGTGCCAGTAGTCGACAGGGGGATCAGCCCCAGCATTTT. Translated: CASSRQGDQPQHF. Based on the CDR3 plus reference TRBV19 and TRBJ1-5, the full variable domain is DGGITQSPKYLFRKEGQNVTLSCEQNLNHDAMYWYRQDPGQGLRLIYYSQIVNDFQKGDIAEGYSVSREKKESFPLTVTSAQKNPTAFYLCASSRQGDQPQHFGDGTRLSIL.

The rearrangement uses TRBV2 and TRBJ1-3, with no clear D. V was shortened by 1 base and J by 7 bases, with 11 bases between the two germline ends. Germline V lookup: CDR1 SNHLY, CDR2 FYNNEI. The CDR3 is 14 amino acids. The CDR3 here is CASSEEAALNTIYF. The DNA for the CDR3 is TGTGCCAGCAGTGAAGAGGCGGCCCTCAACACCATATATTTT.

This chain uses TRBV2 with TRBJ1-2; D might be TRBD1 (5 bases). The CDR3 contains 12 residues. Trimming cost V 8 bases and J 6 bases, with 13 bases left between them. The germline CDR1 and CDR2 sequences are SNHLY and FYNNEI. The CDR3 region has the DNA TGTGCCAGCCAGGGCCGCTGGAATGGCTACACCTTC. This translates into CASQGRWNGYTF.